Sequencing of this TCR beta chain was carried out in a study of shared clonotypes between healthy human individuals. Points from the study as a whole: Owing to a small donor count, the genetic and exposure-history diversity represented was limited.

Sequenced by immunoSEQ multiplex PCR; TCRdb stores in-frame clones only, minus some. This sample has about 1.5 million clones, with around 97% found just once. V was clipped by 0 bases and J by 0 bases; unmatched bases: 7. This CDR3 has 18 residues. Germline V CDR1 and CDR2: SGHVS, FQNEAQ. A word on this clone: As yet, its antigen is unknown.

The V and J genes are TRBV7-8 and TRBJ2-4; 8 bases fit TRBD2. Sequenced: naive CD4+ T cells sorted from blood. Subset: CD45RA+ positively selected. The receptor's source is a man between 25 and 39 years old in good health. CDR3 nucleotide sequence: TGTGCCAGCAGCTTAGCGACGAGGCTAGCGGGAGCCAAAAACATTCAGTACTTC. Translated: CASSLATRLAGAKNIQYF. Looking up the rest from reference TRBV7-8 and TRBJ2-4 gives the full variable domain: GAGVSQSPRYKVAKRGQDVALRCDPISGHVSLFWYQQALGQGPEFLTYFQNEAQLDKSGLPSDRFFAERPEGSVSTLKIQRTQQEDSAVYLCASSLATRLAGAKNIQYFGAGTRLSVL.